The present entry profiles one T cell receptor (beta chain) with its context. Sequencing used immunoSEQ multiplex PCR; TCRdb keeps in-frame clones, though not all of them. The sample contains fewer than 45,000 clones, 85% of which appear only once. This sample is part of a study of blood T cell repertoires in COVID-19. Study-level background: Researchers got acute and convalescent COVID-19 samples from the United States, Italy and Spain. PBMCs, B-cell-depleted T cells, or T cells provided the cDNA or gDNA that made up the material.

Sequences were obtained from peripheral blood. This TCR came from a human donor in a cohort sampled during active COVID-19.

The CDR3 is CASSFRTGPETQYF. Written as DNA, the CDR3 is TGTGCCAGCAGCTTCCGGACAGGTCCGGAGACCCAGTACTTC. J is TRBJ2-5 and V is TRBV13, with TRBD1 matching 7 bases. CDR1 and CDR2 (germline): PRHDT, FYEKMQ (reference sequence). Trimming took 3 bases from V and 5 from J; bases not matched to a gene: 6. The CDR3 has 14 amino acids. Drawing the rest from reference TRBV13 and TRBJ2-5, the complete variable domain is AAGVIQSPRHLIKEKRETATLKCYPIPRHDTVYWYQQGPGQDPQFLISFYEKMQSDKGSIPDRFSAQQFSDYHSELNMSSLELGDSALYFCASSFRTGPETQYFGPGTRLLVL.